The 26 T cell receptor beta chains below all came from one sample that was sequenced in a study of T-cell memory formation after mild COVID-19. TCRdb recomputed calls from the 5' RACE reads with MiXCR, one row per CDR3 protein. The data show more than 300,000 distinct CDR3 sequences, with about 20% seen just once and approximately 22% held by the top ten. Sequenced input: PBMCs or a T cell subset sorted from them (not recorded which). The receptors were gathered from a man in his late teens or twenties who had mild COVID-19 (a few samples of this study predate the infection). Cell type and time point are not known.

V gene TRBV5-1 combines with J gene TRBJ2-1; D remains unclear. Germline V gene lookup returns CDR1 SGHRS and CDR2 YFSETQ. The CDR3 loop spans 16 amino acids. V was cut by 1 base and J by 5 bases, with 16 bases left in between. The CDR3: CASSLYIPPSNNEQFF. CDR3 DNA: TGCGCCAGCAGCTTGTATATCCCACCTAGTAACAATGAGCAGTTCTTC.

This clonotype was counted a single time. The chain uses TRBV6-2 or TRBV6-3 and TRBJ2-5; D is possibly TRBD1 or TRBD2 (5 bases each). Trimming pared 5 bases from V and 5 bases from J, leaving 18 bases between. CDR3 size: 15 residues. From germline, CDR1 is MNHEY and CDR2 SVGEGT. The CDR3 region has the DNA TGTGCCAGCAGTAGCCTGGGGGTCCGAGGGGAGACCCAGTACTTC. Protein product: CASSSLGVRGETQYF.

The chain joins TRBV11-2 to TRBJ2-2, with D tentatively TRBD2 (6 bases). Per the germline V gene, CDR1 is SGHAT and CDR2 is FQNNGV. The CDR3 is made up of 15 amino acids. Trimming pared 5 bases from V and 4 bases from J, leaving 14 bases between. As DNA, the CDR3 is TGTGCCAGCAGCCACGCGGGACTGATCACCGGGGAGCTGTTTTTT. Its protein product is CASSHAGLITGELFF.

In this sample, this clonotype turned up a few times. The CDR3 loop is CASSFPGLAGSTDTQYF. The DNA for the CDR3 is TGCGCCAGCAGCTTTCCGGGACTAGCGGGGTCGACAGATACGCAGTATTTT. The chain links TRBV5-1 to TRBJ2-3, with 13 bases that match TRBD2. The CDR3 spans 17 residues. V shed 2 bases and J 3 bases; nucleotides not matched to a gene: 6. CDR1 SGHRS and CDR2 YFSETQ come from the germline V gene.

The chain couples TRBV5-1 to TRBJ2-7, with no clear D. Germline loops: CDR1 SGHRS, CDR2 YFSETQ. V dropped 4 bases and J dropped 6 bases, with 17 bases sitting between them. The CDR3 loop spans 14 amino acids. CDR3 region: CASSPRPQASEQYF. In nucleotides, the CDR3 is TGCGCCAGCAGCCCCAGACCCCAGGCCTCCGAGCAGTACTTC.

The chain employs TRBV5-1 and TRBJ2-3; D tentatively reads TRBD1 or TRBD2 (5 bases each). The V gene's germline CDR1 is SGHRS and CDR2 YFSETQ. This CDR3 is built from 15 residues. V was shortened by 4 bases and J by 6 bases, with 18 bases between the two germline ends. The CDR3 region is CASSERPQGEDTQYF. The CDR3 nucleotides read TGCGCCAGCAGCGAGAGACCCCAGGGAGAGGATACGCAGTATTTT.

There are a few counts of this clonotype. This rearrangement joins TRBV28 to TRBJ2-4; D perhaps matches TRBD1 (6 bases). This CDR3 comprises 12 residues. CDR1 MDHEN and CDR2 SYDVKM come from the germline V gene. Trimming cost V 5 bases and J 8 bases, with 10 bases left between them. This chain's CDR3 is CASSLRTDIQYF. In DNA, the CDR3 is TGTGCCAGCAGTCTCCGGACAGACATTCAGTACTTC.

This clonotype was counted between two and nine times. The chain uses TRBV20-1 and TRBJ2-3, with 7 bases lining up with TRBD1. V shed 3 bases, J shed 0 bases, and the junction held 3 bases outside the gene matches. This CDR3 is 14 amino acids long. Germline-derived CDR1 and CDR2 are DFQATT and SNEGSKA (reference sequence). The CDR3: CSASKGASTDTQYF. In nucleotides, the CDR3 is TGCAGTGCTAGTAAGGGGGCCAGCACAGATACGCAGTATTTT.

The rearrangement joins TRBV7-6 to TRBJ2-7, with D hard to call. Germline lookup yields CDR1 SGHVS and CDR2 FNYEAQ. The CDR3 is made up of 12 amino acids. The ends were cut back, 5 bases at V and 3 bases at J, with 8 bases in the middle. CDR3 protein: CASSDLGYEQYF. The CDR3 DNA reads as TGTGCCAGCAGCGACCTGGGCTACGAGCAGTACTTC.

CDR3 bases: TGTGCCAGCAGCCGACTCGACCCCTCAGCAGATACGCAGTATTTT. This encodes CASSRLDPSADTQYF. The chain is built from TRBV4-2 and TRBJ2-3; no reliable D call. CDR3 length equals 15 residues. Trimming stripped 4 bases from V and 4 bases from J, with 15 bases between. Germline V gene data show CDR1 as LGHNA and CDR2 as YNFKEQ.

This clonotype was observed a handful of times. The genes are TRBV5-1 and TRBJ1-2; D gene unclear. CDR3 length: 14 residues. Germline V lookup: CDR1 SGHRS, CDR2 YFSETQ. V dropped 0 bases and J dropped 7 bases, with 13 bases sitting between them. CDR3 sequence reads: CASSLDLAAGGYTF. The CDR3 DNA sequence: TGCGCCAGCAGCTTGGATCTGGCAGCCGGTGGCTACACCTTC.

CDR3 sequence reads: CSVSGQATNEKLFF. The CDR3 DNA reads TGCAGCGTTTCTGGACAGGCAACTAATGAAAAACTGTTTTTT. J is TRBJ1-4 and V is TRBV29-1, with 7 nucleotides matching TRBD1. The CDR3 totals 14 residues. The trim removed 5 bases at V and 0 bases at J, leaving 3 bases unmatched. The germline V gene encodes CDR1 SQVTM and CDR2 ANQGSEA.

V gene TRBV5-1 combines with J gene TRBJ1-1, with a tentative D call TRBD1 (6 bases). The CDR3 loop spans 15 amino acids. Trimming shortened V by 4 bases and J by 1 base, and 14 bases separated the two germline ends. Germline loops: CDR1 SGHRS, CDR2 YFSETQ. CDR3 amino acids: CASSPLPGANTEAFF. The CDR3 nucleotides are TGCGCCAGCAGCCCCCTGCCAGGGGCGAACACTGAAGCTTTCTTT. The full variable domain, with the rest looked up from reference TRBV5-1 and TRBJ1-1, is KAGVTQTPRYLIKTRGQQVTLSCSPISGHRSVSWYQQTPGQGLQFLFEYFSETQRNKGNFPGRFSGRQFSNSRSEMNVSTLELGDSALYLCASSPLPGANTEAFFGQGTRLTVV.

This clonotype was seen ten or more times. J is TRBJ2-7 and V is TRBV5-5, with 8 nucleotides matching TRBD1. This CDR3 contains 14 residues. Germline lookup yields CDR1 SGHKS and CDR2 YYEKEE (reference sequence). The J segment lost 2 bases and the V segment lost 4 bases, leaving 5 bases of the junction unmatched. The CDR3 DNA reads TGTGCCAGCAGCCCTGGGACAGGACCCTACGAGCAGTACGTC. This sequence encodes CASSPGTGPYEQYV.

The rearrangement uses TRBV7-9 and TRBJ2-1, with 8 positions matching TRBD2. This CDR3 spans 16 amino acids. Germline loops: CDR1 SEHNR, CDR2 FQNEAQ (reference sequence). V lost 1 base to trimming and J lost 8 bases; unmatched junction nucleotides: 10. CDR3 region: CASSLGSGGTNYEQFF. CDR3 coding DNA: TGTGCCAGCAGCTTAGGGTCGGGGGGGACGAACTATGAGCAGTTCTTC.

This clonotype came up a few times. The V gene is TRBV19, the J gene TRBJ1-1; D is possibly TRBD1 (6 bases). This CDR3 comprises 14 residues. Trimming removed 6 bases at V and 7 bases at J, with 18 bases between. Looked up from germline, CDR1 is LNHDA and CDR2 is SQIVND (reference sequence). CDR3: CASRSAGASVEAFF. CDR3 DNA sequence: TGTGCCAGTAGGAGTGCAGGGGCTTCTGTTGAAGCTTTCTTT.

This clonotype showed up just a few times. CDR3 loop: CASSFGGGVEQYV. Here the CDR3 DNA reads TGTGCCAGCAGTTTCGGGGGGGGAGTCGAGCAGTACGTC. The rearrangement links TRBV28 to TRBJ2-7; 8 bases line up with TRBD2. Trimming cost V 3 bases and J 6 bases; bases outside gene matches: 4. This CDR3 region has 13 residues. Germline V CDR1 and CDR2: MDHEN, SYDVKM.

The V gene is TRBV29-1, the J gene TRBJ2-1, with TRBD1 identical over 8 bases. This CDR3 region has 12 residues. The V gene's germline CDR1 is SQVTM and CDR2 ANQGSEA. Unmatched junction bases numbered 5, after V lost 7 bases and J lost 6 bases. The CDR3 DNA sequence: TGCAGCGGGGAGACAGGGGTCAATGAGCAGTTCTTC. It encodes CSGETGVNEQFF.

This clonotype was detected a few times. The gene calls are TRBV7-9 and TRBJ2-2; D unclear. Trimming took 6 bases from V and 4 from J, leaving 15 bases between them. This CDR3 region has 15 residues. The V gene's germline CDR1 is SEHNR and CDR2 FQNEAQ (reference sequence). Written as DNA, the CDR3 is TGTGCCAGCAGGATCTTATCGCCAGGCACCGGGGAGCTGTTTTTT. It yields the protein CASRILSPGTGELFF.

The V call is TRBV18, the J call TRBJ2-5, with TRBD1 matching 8 bases. Germline V gene sequence: CDR1 KGHSH, CDR2 LQKENI. The CDR3 length is 13 residues. J gave up 9 bases and V 6 bases, and 9 bases lay outside the gene matches. CDR3: CASSPGQVGSQYF. The CDR3 DNA reads as TGTGCCAGCTCGCCGGGACAGGTGGGATCCCAGTACTTC.

This clonotype has a handful of counts. The chain recombines TRBV21-1 with TRBJ1-2; the D call TRBD1 from the table was never checked on the DNA. TRBV21-1 is annotated as a pseudogene. The CDR3 has 11 amino acids. The CDR3 spells CASSTMDGRTF. The CDR3 nucleotides read TGTGCCAGCAGCACTATGGACGGGCGCACCTTC.

The chain has TRBV7-3 and TRBJ2-1; D unresolved. Germline assignment: CDR1 SGHTA and CDR2 FQGTGA. The V end was cut by 5 bases, the J end by 4 bases, with 9 bases between. The CDR3 is 13 amino acids. CDR3 DNA: TGTGCCAGCAGCCCTACAGTGTACAATGAGCAGTTCTTC. It is translated as CASSPTVYNEQFF.

Many counts were recorded for this clonotype. The genes are TRBV5-6 and TRBJ2-2; the D gene is possibly TRBD1 (5 bases). This CDR3 is 16 amino acids long. CDR1 is SGHDT and CDR2 is YYEEEE in the germline V gene. Deletions cut 4 bases from V and 0 bases from J, with 13 bases between. The CDR3 coding sequence is TGTGCCAGCAGCCTGACAGAGCCCGCGAACACCGGGGAGCTGTTTTTT. Its protein product is CASSLTEPANTGELFF.

The gene calls are TRBV12-3 or TRBV12-4 and TRBJ1-5; TRBD1 is a possible D gene (6 bases). The V end lost 7 bases, the J end lost 6 bases, and 19 bases lay between the germline ends. The CDR3 is made up of 15 amino acids. The CDR3 reads CASTRQALGSQPQHF. In nucleotides, the CDR3 is TGTGCCAGCACCAGACAGGCTCTGGGGAGTCAGCCCCAGCATTTT.

The gene calls are TRBV7-6 and TRBJ1-2, with D possibly being TRBD1 (5 bases). Trimming shortened V by 4 bases and J by 0 bases, and 15 bases separated the two germline ends. The CDR3 has 16 amino acids. The V gene's germline CDR1 is SGHVS and CDR2 FNYEAQ. The CDR3 here is CASSSARVSANYGYTF. The CDR3 coding sequence is TGTGCCAGCAGCTCCGCCAGGGTGTCAGCTAACTATGGCTACACCTTC.

The rearrangement uses TRBV27 and TRBJ1-5; D remains unclear. CDR1 and CDR2 from the germline V gene are MNHEY and SMNVEV (reference sequence). Trimming removed 6 bases at V and 2 bases at J, with 11 bases between. CDR3 length: 14 amino acids. The DNA of the CDR3 is TGTGCCAGCAGCTCCTTAATAGGCAATCAGCCCCAGCATTTT. This encodes CASSSLIGNQPQHF.